This T cell receptor (beta chain) was sequenced for a study of blood T cell repertoires in COVID-19 (dated by TCRdb to 2019 to 2021). Regarding the research as a whole: Samples covering the acute and convalescent phases of COVID-19 were provided by collaborators in the United States, Italy and Spain. The material from the prospective study consisted of cDNA or gDNA derived from T cells, B-cell-depleted T cells, or PBMCs. Subjects who had been exposed to COVID-19, were actively infected with it, or had recovered from it provided the deeply sampled blood TCRbeta repertoires that made up the dataset. The repertoires were released in a freely available public database intended as a resource for research on the immune response to SARS-CoV-2. The samples were drawn from two sources: the first 160 participants of the ongoing ImmuneRACE study, and 1,000 to 1,500 subjects contributed by 6 global collaborators. A de-identified subject ID, COVID-19 status, age in years and sex were almost always included in the sample metadata. Where HLA class I and class II types were available, the types were taken from metadata supplied by the sample provider, not from assay-based typing. Broader findings and caveats from the paper: The amount of clinical and demographic metadata varied by source and participant and was provided uncurated.

TCRbeta CDR3 regions were amplified from genomic DNA using the immunoSEQ Assay, a bias-controlled multiplex PCR. In the paper's pipeline: The number of nucleated cells in each sample was estimated by amplification of reference gene primers within the assay. To quantify the absolute abundance of each unique TCRbeta CDR3 rearrangement, sequence reads were collapsed and filtered. For each sample, productive Simpson clonality was calculated as the square root of Simpson's diversity index over productive rearrangements. What TCRdb holds here is the immuneACCESS table cut down to in-frame rearrangements. Part of the clones is not present; checked against another copy, under half of the missing clones reflect an unresolved V gene, and the others are unexplained. V, J and clone size are those of that table, while D and trimming were read from the DNA. The sample contains over 45,000 clones, roughly 89% of them found a single time. Jointly, the top ten make up 43% of the sample.

One collaborating source in Seattle enrolled patients while the patients were actively infected and followed the patients over time throughout the course of disease. The collaborating institutions used their own protocols to collect whole blood in K2EDTA tubes. For TCRbeta analysis, collaborator samples were shipped as frozen whole blood, as isolated PBMCs, or as DNA extracted from either sample type. V is shortened by 3 bases, J by 5 bases, and the region joining them spans 7 bases. There are 12 amino acids in the CDR3, from cysteine to phenylalanine inclusive. The DNA shown is the 36-base CDR3, in frame from base 1. For CDR1 and CDR2, the germline V gene lists MDHEN and SYDVKM. In the case of this clone: Its antigen is still unknown. Per-nucleotide qualities are absent, and no much larger clonotype sits a single base away.

The V gene is TRBV28 and the J gene is TRBJ1-1, with no confidently assigned D gene. The specimen was peripheral blood. The TCR sequence derives from a woman aged 55 to 70 with COVID-19, enrolled during active disease. The nucleotide sequence reads TGTGCCAGCAGTTTTGTCAGGACTGAAGCTTTCTTT. This encodes CASSFVRTEAFF.